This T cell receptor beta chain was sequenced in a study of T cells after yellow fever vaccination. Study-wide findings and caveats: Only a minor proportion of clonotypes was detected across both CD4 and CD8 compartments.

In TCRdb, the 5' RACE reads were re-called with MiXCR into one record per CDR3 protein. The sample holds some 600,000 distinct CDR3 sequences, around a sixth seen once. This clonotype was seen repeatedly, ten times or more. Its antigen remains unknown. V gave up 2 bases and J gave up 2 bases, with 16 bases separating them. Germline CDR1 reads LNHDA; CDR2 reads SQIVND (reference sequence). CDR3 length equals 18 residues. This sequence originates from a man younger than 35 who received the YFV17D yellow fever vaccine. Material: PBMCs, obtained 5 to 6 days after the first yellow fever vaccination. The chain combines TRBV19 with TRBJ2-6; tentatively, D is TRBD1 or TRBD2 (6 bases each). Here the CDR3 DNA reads TGTGCCAGTAGTATACCTAACGGAGGGGGGCCTGGGGCCAACGTCCTGACTTTC. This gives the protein CASSIPNGGGPGANVLTF.